These T cell receptor beta chains were read from a single sample in a study of control samples from healthy donors and cancer patients. The method was immunoSEQ multiplex PCR; TCRdb's version includes in-frame clones alone and lacks a portion of them. This repertoire shows more than 140,000 clones, more than 80% found once; its top ten account for 5.5% to 9%. Sample: blood. The receptors come from a man aged 18 to 29 in good health. Each CDR3 is given with its conserved first and last residue. The order of the fields is J gene, D gene, clone size, V gene, CDR3 protein, CDR3 DNA. D genes are given only for firm matches. Some rows mark clone size as missing; the rest say once, few, many or name a class of expanded clone.

TRBJ1-3 NA NA TRBV14 CASSGLGNTIYF TGTGCCAGCAGTGGATTGGGAAACACCATATATTTT
TRBJ2-3 TRBD1 NA TRBV7-3 CASSSGQTDTQYF TGTGCCAGCAGCTCGGGACAGACAGATACGCAGTATTTT
TRBJ2-7 TRBD1 many TRBV30 CAWSVNRGSGQGRYEQYF TGTGCCTGGAGTGTTAATCGGGGGTCGGGACAGGGGAGATACGAGCAGTACTTC
TRBJ1-1 TRBD1 once TRBV19 CAQGQGWNTEAFF TGTGCCCAGGGACAGGGATGGAACACTGAAGCTTTCTTT
TRBJ2-3 NA NA TRBV19 CASSPSPISTDTQYF TGTGCCAGTAGTCCCTCCCCCATTAGCACAGATACGCAGTATTTT
TRBJ2-5 NA NA TRBV21-1 CASSKEAGTEEETQYF TGTGCCAGCAGCAAAGAGGCGGGGACAGAGGAAGAGACCCAGTACTTC
TRBJ1-2 NA NA TRBV25-1 CASSETGFQNHGYTF TGTGCCAGCAGTGAGACCGGGTTCCAGAACCATGGCTACACCTTC
TRBJ2-7 TRBD2 medium-sized TRBV9 CASSPGGREQYF TGTGCCAGCAGCCCCGGGGGGAGGGAGCAGTACTTC
TRBJ1-5 NA NA TRBV19 CAIGRYSNQPQHF TGTGCCATCGGGAGATATAGCAATCAGCCCCAGCATTTT
TRBJ1-1 TRBD1 NA TRBV7-2 CASSPQGGDTEAFF TGTGCCAGCAGCCCCCAGGGGGGTGACACTGAAGCTTTCTTT
TRBJ1-6 TRBD1 NA TRBV10-2 CASRGPGQGVYNSPLHF TGCGCCAGCAGGGGCCCGGGACAGGGGGTGTACAATTCACCCCTCCACTTT
TRBJ1-4 NA once TRBV19 CASSLTSDSLNEKLFF TGTGCCAGTAGTTTGACGTCGGACAGCCTTAATGAAAAACTGTTTTTT
TRBJ2-7 NA NA TRBV25-1 CASSGGAGTAAYEQYF TGTGCCAGCAGTGGGGGGGCCGGGACAGCAGCCTACGAGCAGTACTTC
TRBJ1-6 NA NA TRBV28 CASSLRGEEGNIWESPLHF TGTGCCAGCAGTCTCCGAGGGGAGGAAGGGAACATATGGGAATCACCCCTCCACTTT
TRBJ1-2 NA NA TRBV7-9 CASSLSSGTYGYTF TGTGCCAGCAGCTTAAGTTCAGGGACCTATGGCTACACCTTC
TRBJ1-3 NA NA TRBV7-2 CASSPNRVSGNTIYF TGTGCCAGCAGCCCCAACAGGGTATCTGGAAACACCATATATTTT
TRBJ2-7 TRBD1 NA TRBV5-1 CASSLDGTGRYEQYF TGCGCCAGCAGCTTGGATGGGACAGGGCGGTACGAGCAGTACTTC
TRBJ2-1 NA NA TRBV6-5 CAGLRANEQFF TGTGCCGGATTGCGGGCCAATGAGCAGTTCTTC
TRBJ2-2 TRBD1 NA TRBV10-2 CASSGTGRTGELFF TGCGCCAGCTCCGGGACAGGGCGCACCGGGGAGCTGTTTTTT
TRBJ1-1 NA NA TRBV6-4 CASSSSVPFF TGTGCCAGCAGTTCCTCGGTCCCTTTCTTT
TRBJ1-1 NA NA TRBV7-9 CASRSGTENSEAFF TGTGCCAGCAGATCCGGGACGGAGAACTCTGAAGCTTTCTTT
TRBJ2-5 TRBD2 NA TRBV6-2/TRBV6-3 CASSLGLAPDATETQYF TGTGCCAGCAGTCTCGGACTAGCCCCAGACGCTACCGAGACCCAGTACTTC
TRBJ1-1 TRBD1 once TRBV5-1 CASSTGQRDTEAFF TGCGCCAGCAGCACGGGACAGAGGGACACTGAAGCTTTCTTT
TRBJ1-2 NA NA TRBV9 CASSVDRQGGYGYTF TGTGCCAGCAGCGTAGACCGGCAGGGCGGCTATGGCTACACCTTC
TRBJ2-2 TRBD2 NA TRBV9 CASSLIAGGENTGELFF TGTGCCAGCAGCCTCATAGCGGGGGGCGAGAACACCGGGGAGCTGTTTTTT
TRBJ1-3 TRBD1 NA TRBV4-2 CASSQLTGDRAGGNTIYF TGTGCCAGCAGCCAATTAACCGGGGACAGGGCAGGAGGAAACACCATATATTTT
TRBJ2-3 NA NA TRBV19 CASSRQDASTDTQYF TGTGCCAGTAGTAGACAGGATGCTAGCACAGATACGCAGTATTTT
TRBJ1-1 NA NA TRBV11-1 CASSLTNTEAFF TGTGCCAGCAGCTTGACGAACACTGAAGCTTTCTTT
TRBJ1-6 NA NA TRBV13 CASSSAVGRNSPLHF TGTGCCAGCAGCTCCGCCGTGGGTAGAAATTCACCCCTCCACTTT